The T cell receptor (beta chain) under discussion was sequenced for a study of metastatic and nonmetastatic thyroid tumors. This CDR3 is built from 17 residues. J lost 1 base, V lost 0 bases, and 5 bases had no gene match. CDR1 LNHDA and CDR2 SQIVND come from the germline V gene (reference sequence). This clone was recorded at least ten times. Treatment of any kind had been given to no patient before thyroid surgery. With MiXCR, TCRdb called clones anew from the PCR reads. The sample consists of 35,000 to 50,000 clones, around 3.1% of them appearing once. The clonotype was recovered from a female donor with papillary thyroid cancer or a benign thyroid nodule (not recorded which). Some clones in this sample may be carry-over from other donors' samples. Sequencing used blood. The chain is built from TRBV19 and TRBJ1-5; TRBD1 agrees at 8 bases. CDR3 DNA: TGTGCCAGTAGTATAGAAACAGGGGGAGGAAGCAATCAGCCCCAGCATTTT. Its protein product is CASSIETGGGSNQPQHF. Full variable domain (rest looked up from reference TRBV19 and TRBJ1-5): DGGITQSPKYLFRKEGQNVTLSCEQNLNHDAMYWYRQDPGQGLRLIYYSQIVNDFQKGDIAEGYSVSREKKESFPLTVTSAQKNPTAFYLCASSIETGGGSNQPQHFGDGTRLSIL.